A single sample gave rise to the 18 T cell receptor beta chains below, sequenced in a study of spatial heterogeneity in lung cancer. Regarding time point: sample taken at primary tumor resection. No cells were sorted before sequencing. The whole RNA sequenced was extracted from tumor, nontumor lung or frozen PBMC. One entry per CDR3 protein results from TCRdb running MiXCR on the 5' RACE reads. The sample lists under 20,000 distinct CDR3 sequences; around 19% were seen once. The specimen comprised PBMCs, sampled at surgery. Every receptor here comes from a male donor with early-stage non-small cell lung cancer.

This clonotype showed up many times. The chain recombines TRBV6-1 with TRBJ2-7; 10 bases map to TRBD1. This CDR3 is built from 16 residues. Germline V gene lookup returns CDR1 MNHNS and CDR2 SASEGT. The V gene end was trimmed by 0 bases and the J gene end by 2 bases; junction bases not matched to a gene: 4. The CDR3 bases are TGTGCCAGCAGTGAAGCCCGGGACAGGGGTACCTACGAGCAGTACTTC. Its translation: CASSEARDRGTYEQYF.

This sequence joins TRBV20-1 and TRBJ2-1; 8 bases match TRBD2. Looked up from germline, CDR1 is DFQATT and CDR2 is SNEGSKA (reference sequence). The CDR3 length is 14 residues. The V and J ends lost 6 bases and 8 bases, in that order; junction bases with no gene match: 12. Written as DNA, the CDR3 is TGCAGTGCCAGACCTCACCGGGGGGGTGATGAGCAGTTCTTC. The encoded protein is CSARPHRGGDEQFF.

This clonotype has a handful of counts. The chain joins TRBV13 to TRBJ2-7, with 7 bases aligning to TRBD1. The V and J ends lost 5 bases and 0 bases, in that order; junction bases with no gene match: 7. Germline-derived CDR1 and CDR2 are PRHDT and FYEKMQ (reference sequence). CDR3 length: 15 amino acids. The chain's CDR3 is CASSPPGQSSYEQYF. CDR3 sequence (DNA): TGTGCCAGCAGCCCCCCGGGACAGAGCTCCTACGAGCAGTACTTC. The whole variable domain, filled in from reference TRBV13 and TRBJ2-7, reads AAGVIQSPRHLIKEKRETATLKCYPIPRHDTVYWYQQGPGQDPQFLISFYEKMQSDKGSIPDRFSAQQFSDYHSELNMSSLELGDSALYFCASSPPGQSSYEQYFGPGTRLTVT.

The chain is built from TRBV24-1 and TRBJ2-5; TRBD1 agrees at 12 bases. The J segment lost 0 bases and the V segment lost 5 bases, leaving 15 bases of the junction unmatched. Germline V gene lookup returns CDR1 KGHDR and CDR2 SFDVKD. The CDR3 loop spans 20 amino acids. The DNA for the CDR3 is TGTGCCACCAGTGCCACACCCGGGACAGGGGGCGTTCCCCACCAAGAGACCCAGTACTTC. It encodes CATSATPGTGGVPHQETQYF.

This clonotype was picked up many times. This rearrangement joins TRBV9 to TRBJ2-7; 12 bases are shared with TRBD1. The V gene's germline CDR1 is SGDLS and CDR2 YYNGEE. This CDR3 has 15 residues. The ends lost 3 bases at V and 2 bases at J; junction bases unmatched: 3. CDR3 in DNA: TGTGCCAGCAGCGAGGGACAGGGGGCGACCTACGAGCAGTACTTC. Protein: CASSEGQGATYEQYF.

V usage is TRBV11-2 and J usage is TRBJ1-1; no clear D. The CDR3 extends over 12 amino acids. CDR1 is SGHAT, CDR2 FQNNGV, per germline. V was trimmed by 0 bases and J by 6 bases, leaving 5 bases between them. The CDR3 region has the DNA TGTGCCAGCAGCTTAGATACCCCTGAAGCTTTCTTT. Translating it yields CASSLDTPEAFF. Full variable domain (missing parts from reference TRBV11-2 and TRBJ1-1): EAGVAQSPRYKIIEKRQSVAFWCNPISGHATLYWYQQILGQGPKLLIQFQNNGVVDDSQLPKDRFSAERLKGVDSTLKIQPAKLEDSAVYLCASSLDTPEAFFGQGTRLTVV.

The gene calls are TRBV27 and TRBJ2-4, with a tentative D call TRBD1 (5 bases). V gave up 5 bases and J gave up 6 bases, with 11 bases separating them. Per the germline V gene, CDR1 is MNHEY and CDR2 is SMNVEV (reference sequence). The CDR3 spans 13 residues. The CDR3 protein is CASSATELNIQYF. The CDR3 nucleotides are TGTGCCAGCAGTGCGACAGAGCTAAACATTCAGTACTTC.

The chain links TRBV10-2 to TRBJ2-2; D may correspond to TRBD1 or TRBD2 (6 bases each). Per germline, CDR1 WSHSY and CDR2 SAAADI. This CDR3 has 16 amino acids. With 1 base removed from V and 2 bases from J, the gap between germline ends came to 11 bases. CDR3 DNA sequence: TGCGCCAGCAGTGAGTGGGGGGCCCGTAACACCGGGGAGCTGTTTTTT. Protein product: CASSEWGARNTGELFF.

This sequence joins TRBV7-9 and TRBJ2-2, with D perhaps given as TRBD1 or TRBD2 (5 bases each). The CDR3 is 13 amino acids. Trimming left V 8 bases short and J 7 bases short, with 14 bases between. Germline assignment: CDR1 SEHNR and CDR2 FQNEAQ (reference sequence). The CDR3, as DNA: TGTGCCAGCCGGGGCGTGGAAAGCGGGGAGCTGTTTTTT. The encoded protein is CASRGVESGELFF.

This clonotype has ten or more counts. The chain carries TRBV29-1 and TRBJ1-1, with unresolved D. The V gene lost 4 bases and the J gene lost 8 bases, with 11 bases spanning the gap. There are 11 residues in the CDR3. Looked up from germline, CDR1 is SQVTM and CDR2 is ANQGSEA. The CDR3 DNA reads as TGCAGCGTTGTGTGGCAGGACGAAGCTTTCTTT. This translates into CSVVWQDEAFF.

This clonotype was seen only a few times. The V and J genes are TRBV20-1 and TRBJ2-5; D remains ambiguous. The CDR3 length is 14 residues. V shed 2 bases and J shed 0 bases, with 10 bases lying between them. Germline V gene lookup returns CDR1 DFQATT and CDR2 SNEGSKA (reference sequence). CDR3 in amino acids: CSARREMYQETQYF. The CDR3, as DNA: TGCAGTGCTAGAAGGGAAATGTACCAAGAGACCCAGTACTTC.

This clonotype has at least ten counts. This sequence joins TRBV7-9 and TRBJ2-7, with D unresolved. V dropped 2 bases and J dropped 2 bases, with 7 bases sitting between them. Germline V gene lookup returns CDR1 SEHNR and CDR2 FQNEAQ (reference sequence). The CDR3 spans 13 residues. The CDR3 DNA reads TGTGCCAGCAGCTTATTATCGACCTACGAGCAGTACTTC. Its protein product is CASSLLSTYEQYF.

This clonotype has just a few counts. The V call is TRBV9, the J call TRBJ2-2; D not certain. Looked up from germline, CDR1 is SGDLS and CDR2 is YYNGEE. This CDR3 contains 12 residues. V was shortened by 2 bases and J by 2 bases, with 1 base between the two germline ends. This CDR3 is CASSVNTGELFF. CDR3 bases: TGTGCCAGCAGCGTTAACACCGGGGAGCTGTTTTTT. Together with reference TRBV9 and TRBJ2-2, the CDR3 gives the full variable domain: DSGVTQTPKHLITATGQRVTLRCSPRSGDLSVYWYQQSLDQGLQFLIQYYNGEERAKGNILERFSAQQFPDLHSELNLSSLELGDSALYFCASSVNTGELFFGEGSRLTVL.

A single count supports this clonotype. Just one base apart from a much larger clone, this may be a read error. V usage is TRBV14 and J usage is TRBJ2-7; D ambiguous. Germline CDR1 is SGHDN and CDR2 is FVKESK. V was clipped by 4 bases and J by 3 bases, with 16 bases between them. CDR3 length: 15 amino acids. The CDR3 sequence: CASSLRTRTLYEQYF. CDR3 in DNA: TGTGCCAGCAGCCTAAGGACCCGAACCCTCTACGAGCAGTACTTC.

There are a few counts of this clonotype. V usage is TRBV6-4 and J usage is TRBJ2-7; D is ambiguous. The germline CDR1 and CDR2 sequences are MRHNA and SNTAGT. The V gene lost 10 bases and the J gene lost 5 bases, with 9 bases spanning the gap. The CDR3 loop spans 10 amino acids. The CDR3 loop is CATPLDEQYF. The DNA of the CDR3 is TGTGCCACCCCTCTGGACGAGCAGTACTTC.

At least ten counts were recorded for this clonotype. This chain links TRBV19 with TRBJ1-2, with D hard to call. CDR1 and CDR2 from the germline V gene are LNHDA and SQIVND (reference sequence). The CDR3 is 15 amino acids. Trimming removed 5 bases at V and 6 bases at J, with 19 bases between. The CDR3 reads CASSPPRTLANGYTF. CDR3 DNA sequence: TGTGCCAGTAGTCCCCCCCGGACGCTGGCAAATGGCTACACCTTC.

The chain uses TRBV5-1 and TRBJ1-5; the match to TRBD1 covers 11 bases. CDR1 SGHRS and CDR2 YFSETQ come from the germline V gene. The CDR3 consists of 14 residues. V shed 6 bases and J 4 bases; nucleotides not matched to a gene: 3. The CDR3 spells CASTGTGGNQPQHF. As DNA, the CDR3 is TGCGCCAGCACTGGGACAGGGGGGAATCAGCCCCAGCATTTT.

This clonotype was counted ten times or more. The chain couples TRBV27 to TRBJ2-7; 7 nucleotides line up with TRBD1. V was clipped by 3 bases and J by 3 bases; unmatched bases: 11. The CDR3 sequence is 16 residues long. Germline values: CDR1 MNHEY, CDR2 SMNVEV (reference sequence). CDR3 coding DNA: TGTGCCAGCAGTTTCCAACCCCCGGGACAGTACTACGAGCAGTACTTC. This translates into CASSFQPPGQYYEQYF.